What follows are 8 T cell receptor beta chains derived from one specimen sequenced in a study of blood T cell repertoires in COVID-19. Generated by immunoSEQ multiplex PCR, the TCRdb table keeps only in-frame clones and is missing some. The table lists more than 200,000 clones, 65% to 90% of them singletons. Sequencing was carried out using peripheral blood. The receptors were sampled from a man aged 45-65 years with acute or convalescent COVID-19.

This chain's CDR3 is CASSMGTTETQYF. In nucleotides, the CDR3 is TGCGCCAGCAGCATGGGGACTACGGAGACCCAGTACTTC. This chain links TRBV5-1 with TRBJ2-5; TRBD2 matches at 7 bases. CDR3 size: 13 residues. Per germline, CDR1 SGHRS and CDR2 YFSETQ. Germline trimming cut 4 bases from V and 5 bases from J; bases unmatched to any gene: 5.

Here the CDR3 reads CASSLFQGMEGYTF. Here the CDR3 DNA reads TGTGCCAGCAGCTTATTTCAGGGGATGGAGGGCTACACCTTC. The chain has TRBV7-9 and TRBJ1-2, with TRBD1 as a possible D gene (6 bases). Germline CDR1 is SEHNR and CDR2 is FQNEAQ (reference sequence). The CDR3 runs 14 residues. V was clipped by 2 bases and J by 8 bases, with 15 bases between them.

J is TRBJ1-2 and V is TRBV27; 9 bases are a match to TRBD1. Germline V gives CDR1 MNHEY, CDR2 SMNVEV (reference sequence). The junction had 13 bases not matched to a gene; V was cut back by 5 bases and J by 3 bases. This CDR3 is built from 17 residues. The CDR3: CASSATTGGATYYGYTF. The CDR3 DNA reads TGTGCCAGCAGTGCCACTACAGGGGGCGCGACTTACTATGGCTACACCTTC.

The chain has TRBV30 and TRBJ1-3; D not resolved. The V end lost 1 base, the J end lost 0 bases, and 13 bases lay between the germline ends. The CDR3 is 16 residues long. Per the germline V gene, CDR1 is GTSNPN and CDR2 is SVGIG (reference sequence). The CDR3: CAWSAQPRVSGNTIYF. The CDR3 DNA follows: TGTGCCTGGAGTGCCCAGCCTCGGGTCTCTGGAAACACCATATATTTT.

The V call is TRBV3-1 (or the pseudogene TRBV3-2), the J call TRBJ1-6, with D unresolved. Germline V gene sequence: CDR1 LGHDT, CDR2 YNNKEL (reference sequence). V was pared by 1 base and J by 9 bases, with 13 bases between. The length of the CDR3 is 15 residues. CDR3 nucleotides: TGTGCCAGCAGCCAAGTAACAGTGCCCGGTTCACCCCTCCACTTT. Protein: CASSQVTVPGSPLHF.

The V gene is TRBV20-1, the J gene TRBJ1-3, with D perhaps TRBD1 (5 bases). In germline, CDR1 is DFQATT, CDR2 SNEGSKA (reference sequence). The CDR3 has 11 residues. The CDR3 bases are TGCAGCCCCAGGGCTGGAAACACCATATATTTT. This sequence encodes CSPRAGNTIYF.

The CDR3 protein is CASSEPGTVPNTEAFF. CDR3 in DNA: TGTGCCAGCAGTGAACCGGGGACAGTACCGAACACTGAAGCTTTCTTT. The chain has TRBV6-1 and TRBJ1-1; TRBD1 matches 7 bases. V shed 2 bases and J 1 base; nucleotides not matched to a gene: 7. The CDR3 is made up of 16 amino acids. CDR1 is MNHNS and CDR2 is SASEGT in the germline V gene.

The chain has TRBV11-2 and TRBJ1-6, with a tentative D call TRBD1 (5 bases). V was clipped by 2 bases and J by 8 bases, with 13 bases between them. Germline CDR1 reads SGHAT; CDR2 reads FQNNGV. This CDR3 has 15 residues. The CDR3 region is CASSLSGRGYSPLHF. As DNA, the CDR3 is TGTGCCAGCAGCTTATCCGGTAGGGGATATTCACCCCTCCACTTT.